A selection of T cell receptor beta chains follows, all from one sample in a study of CXCR3-negative and CXCR3-positive naive CD8 T cells. From the 5' RACE reads, TCRdb lists one entry per CDR3 protein and no DNA. The sample holds 6,500 to 10,000 distinct CDR3 sequences. Sequencing was performed on naive CXCR3+ CD8+ T cells from blood. The source is a human donor in good health. Some clones in this sample may be carry-over from other donors' samples. Each CDR3 is given with its conserved first and last residue. Clone size is given for some rows only: seen once, a few or many times, or a class if the clone is expanded.

V: TRBV6-6; size: .; J: TRBJ1-4; CDR3: CASSKGFNEKLFF
V: TRBV28; size: .; J: TRBJ2-7; CDR3: CASSPLLGFRTYEQYF
V: TRBV12-2; size: .; J: TRBJ2-1; CDR3: CASRLTLEAGTRNNEQFF
V: TRBV10-3; size: .; J: TRBJ1-5; CDR3: CAISDGDRGSQPQHF
V: TRBV28; size: .; J: TRBJ2-7; CDR3: CASSFRGPKSYEQYF
V: TRBV4-3; size: medium-sized; J: TRBJ2-2; CDR3: CASSQDFQVVYTGELFF
V: TRBV29-1; size: .; J: TRBJ2-7; CDR3: CSARSGRAGNEQYF
V: TRBV4-3; size: .; J: TRBJ2-6; CDR3: CASSQESTSFSGANVLTF
V: TRBV15; size: medium-sized; J: TRBJ2-1; CDR3: CATSRDGGLAGSLAEQFF
V: TRBV4-1; size: medium-sized; J: TRBJ1-2; CDR3: CASSHLQGTGGYTF
V: TRBV7-9; size: .; J: TRBJ2-1; CDR3: CASSFGQNEQFF
V: TRBV29-1; size: .; J: TRBJ2-7; CDR3: CSVQLAGEVYEQYF
V: TRBV3-1; size: .; J: TRBJ2-5; CDR3: CASSQEDEGTQYF
V: TRBV29-1; size: medium-sized; J: TRBJ2-4; CDR3: CSGLGTENIQYF
V: TRBV5-1; size: medium-sized; J: TRBJ2-1; CDR3: CASSTSHSLAGAHNEQFF
V: TRBV7-8; size: .; J: TRBJ1-2; CDR3: CASSLDYGNYGYTF
V: TRBV5-1; size: .; J: TRBJ2-1; CDR3: CASSLGIADRSREALHEQFF
V: TRBV6-5; size: .; J: TRBJ2-1; CDR3: CASSYGASSGNEQFF
V: TRBV27; size: medium-sized; J: TRBJ2-5; CDR3: CASSLEGTVETQYF
V: TRBV28; size: .; J: TRBJ1-4; CDR3: CASSGSDSWGEKLFF
V: TRBV29-1; size: .; J: TRBJ2-1; CDR3: CSAPDVGETYDEQFF
V: TRBV12-3/TRBV12-4; size: medium-sized; J: TRBJ2-7; CDR3: CASSLIMTESANEQYF
V: TRBV29-1; size: .; J: TRBJ2-1; CDR3: CSVASLGYNEQFF
V: TRBV20-1; size: .; J: TRBJ1-4; CDR3: CSARELWDRDEKLFF
V: TRBV5-1; size: .; J: TRBJ2-2; CDR3: CASRPTSSNTGELFF